The 26 T cell receptor beta chains in this list originate from one sample, sequenced in a study of T cells after posttransplantation cyclophosphamide. Sequencing was performed with immunoSEQ multiplex PCR; in TCRdb, only in-frame clones are kept and a portion is missing. The table records 30,000 or so clones, 80% to 95% of them present only once. The naive gate required viable CD3+CD4+ or CD3+CD8+ cells with CCR7+CD45RA+CD45RO-CD95-CD27+CD28+ phenotype. The sample was naive CD4+ T cells sorted from PBMCs. These receptors were collected from an older woman in good health, CMV-negative, and a related stem cell transplant donor.

This chain joins TRBV10-3 and TRBJ2-7, with 7 bases aligning to TRBD1. Germline assignment: CDR1 ENHRY and CDR2 SYGVKD. CDR3 length: 13 residues. With 10 bases clipped from V and 3 bases from J, the junction kept 9 bases outside the gene matches. CDR3 region: CATEGQGVYEQYF. The CDR3 nucleotides are TGTGCCACCGAGGGCCAGGGGGTCTACGAGCAGTACTTC.

The J gene is TRBJ2-3, the V gene TRBV7-2, with D possibly matching TRBD2 (6 bases). The CDR3 loop spans 14 amino acids. CDR1 SGHTA and CDR2 FQGNSA come from the germline V gene. The germline V and J ends were trimmed by 0 bases and 3 bases, with 7 bases remaining between them. The CDR3 DNA follows: TGTGCCAGCAGCTTAGCGCTAGCGACAGATACGCAGTATTTT. Protein: CASSLALATDTQYF.

CDR3 sequence: CASSLAGSEETQYF. CDR3 nucleotides: TGCGCCAGCAGCTTGGCGGGAAGTGAAGAGACCCAGTACTTC. V gene TRBV5-1 combines with J gene TRBJ2-5; maybe TRBD2 (5 bases). Trimming removed 0 bases from V and 3 bases from J, with 9 bases in between. The CDR3 sequence is 14 residues long. Germline V gene sequence: CDR1 SGHRS, CDR2 YFSETQ.

The DNA of the CDR3 is TGCGCCAGCAGCCAAGATCGAGCGGGGGAATGGAAGCAGTACTTC. Translation: CASSQDRAGEWKQYF. V is TRBV4-1 and J is TRBJ2-7, with 8 nucleotides matching TRBD2. Germline lookup yields CDR1 MGHRA and CDR2 YSYEKL. Trimming took 0 bases from V and 8 from J; bases not matched to a gene: 9. The CDR3 is 15 amino acids.

V usage is TRBV19 and J usage is TRBJ2-1; 9 nucleotides agree with TRBD2. Trimming removed 7 bases from V and 4 bases from J; junction bases left unmatched: 11. The germline gives CDR1 LNHDA, CDR2 SQIVND (reference sequence). CDR3 length: 16 residues. The CDR3 region is CASKVSGGLLYNEQFF. The CDR3 DNA reads TGTGCCAGTAAGGTTAGCGGGGGACTTCTATACAATGAGCAGTTCTTC.

V usage is TRBV19 and J usage is TRBJ2-3; possibly TRBD1 for D (6 bases). Germline loops: CDR1 LNHDA, CDR2 SQIVND (reference sequence). This CDR3 is 12 amino acids long. CDR3 sequence: CAGAGPTDTQYF. Here the CDR3 DNA reads TGTGCGGGGGCAGGCCCCACAGATACGCAGTATTTT.

The V call is TRBV5-1, the J call TRBJ2-7; D gene ambiguous. V was trimmed by 2 bases and J by 7 bases, leaving 22 bases between them. From germline, CDR1 is SGHRS and CDR2 YFSETQ. This CDR3 region has 16 residues. Here the CDR3 reads CASSLRSADSAREQYF. The CDR3 DNA reads as TGCGCCAGCAGCTTACGATCAGCTGACTCCGCGCGAGAGCAGTACTTC. Full variable domain (rest looked up from reference TRBV5-1 and TRBJ2-7): KAGVTQTPRYLIKTRGQQVTLSCSPISGHRSVSWYQQTPGQGLQFLFEYFSETQRNKGNFPGRFSGRQFSNSRSEMNVSTLELGDSALYLCASSLRSADSAREQYFGPGTRLTVT.

The chain recombines TRBV6-6 with TRBJ1-1, with D perhaps matching TRBD1 (5 bases). This CDR3 is built from 15 residues. Germline-derived CDR1 and CDR2 are MNHNY and SVGAGI (reference sequence). Trimming removed 3 bases from V and 1 base from J, with 12 bases in between. The CDR3 loop is CASSYMAGRNTEAFF. As DNA, the CDR3 is TGTGCCAGCAGTTATATGGCAGGGCGGAACACTGAAGCTTTCTTT.

This clone appeared once. The gene calls are TRBV6-5 and TRBJ2-2; tentative D call: TRBD1 (6 bases). Trimming left V 6 bases short and J 4 bases short, with 15 bases between. The CDR3 covers 15 residues. CDR1 and CDR2 from the germline V gene are MNHEY and SVGAGI. The CDR3 DNA reads as TGTGCCAGCAGCTCCCCCGGCAGGGGCACCGGGGAGCTGTTTTTT. Translating gives CASSSPGRGTGELFF.

V usage is TRBV19 and J usage is TRBJ1-5; TRBD1 might be the D (6 bases). V lost 6 bases and J lost 2, with 17 bases in between. Germline lookup yields CDR1 LNHDA and CDR2 SQIVND (reference sequence). The CDR3 is 16 residues long. In DNA form, the CDR3 reads TGTGCCAGTAGCCACGCTGGGACATTAGGCAATCAGCCCCAGCATTTT. Amino acid sequence: CASSHAGTLGNQPQHF.

This clone was recorded only once. The rearrangement uses TRBV7-9 and TRBJ2-1; TRBD2 aligns across 11 bases. The CDR3 length is 15 residues. V was clipped by 4 bases and J by 4 bases; unmatched bases: 3. CDR1 is SEHNR and CDR2 is FQNEAQ in the germline V gene (reference sequence). Written as DNA, the CDR3 is TGTGCCAGCAGCTCACTAGCGGGGGCGTACAATGAGCAGTTCTTC. Translating it yields CASSSLAGAYNEQFF.

This clone was detected only once. The CDR3 loop reads CASRHAMIRTGVNTGELFF. The CDR3 coding sequence is TGTGCCAGCAGACACGCCATGATCAGGACAGGGGTGAACACCGGGGAGCTGTTTTTT. J is TRBJ2-2 and V is TRBV27; TRBD1 agrees at 9 bases. The trim removed 6 bases at V and 1 base at J, leaving 15 bases unmatched. Germline CDR1 is MNHEY and CDR2 is SMNVEV (reference sequence). The CDR3 is made up of 19 amino acids.

The rearrangement uses TRBV7-2 and TRBJ1-6; tentative D call: TRBD1 (5 bases). V lost 7 bases to trimming and J lost 6 bases, with 19 bases between them. Germline V gene sequence: CDR1 SGHTA, CDR2 FQGNSA. The CDR3 consists of 16 residues. The DNA for the CDR3 is TGTGCCAGCACCTACAGTCAGGGTATAGTTAATTCACCCCTCCACTTT. This translates into CASTYSQGIVNSPLHF. Variable domain in full (rest from reference TRBV7-2 and TRBJ1-6): GAGVSQSPSNKVTEKGKDVELRCDPISGHTALYWYRQSLGQGLEFLIYFQGNSAPDKSGLPSDRFSAERTGGSVSTLTIQRTQQEDSAVYLCASTYSQGIVNSPLHFGNGTRLTVT.

This clone appeared a single time. V gene TRBV11-3 combines with J gene TRBJ2-3, with 9 bases lining up with TRBD2. CDR3 size: 16 residues. J gave up 2 bases and V 5 bases, and 8 bases lay outside the gene matches. The germline V gene encodes CDR1 SGHNT and CDR2 YENEEA. Written as DNA, the CDR3 is TGTGCCAGCAGCGTGAGGGCGGGAGGGATCACAGATACGCAGTATTTT. Encoded protein: CASSVRAGGITDTQYF.

The chain recombines TRBV5-4 with TRBJ2-5, with 11 bases aligning to TRBD2. V gave up 3 bases and J gave up 1 base; unmatched junction bases: 5. The germline CDR1 and CDR2 sequences are SGHNT and YYREEE (reference sequence). The CDR3 is 16 residues long. CDR3 coding DNA: TGTGCCAGCAGCTCCGTAGCGGGGGGGCCCCAAGAGACCCAGTACTTC. Amino acid sequence: CASSSVAGGPQETQYF.

The chain recombines TRBV28 with TRBJ1-5; D is ambiguous. The CDR3 is 12 amino acids. Germline CDR1 is MDHEN and CDR2 is SYDVKM. V was shortened by 7 bases and J by 5 bases, with 9 bases between the two germline ends. This CDR3 reads CASIGLYQPQHF. The CDR3 DNA follows: TGTGCCAGCATTGGCCTCTATCAGCCCCAGCATTTT.

The V gene is TRBV7-2, the J gene TRBJ2-7; unclear D gene. The germline V gene has CDR1 SGHTA and CDR2 FQGNSA. CDR3 length: 12 residues. V dropped 5 bases and J dropped 0 bases, with 5 bases sitting between them. CDR3 amino acids: CASSPYSYEQYF. The CDR3 DNA follows: TGTGCCAGCAGCCCTTACTCCTACGAGCAGTACTTC. Supplemented by reference TRBV7-2 and TRBJ2-7, the full variable domain reads GAGVSQSPSNKVTEKGKDVELRCDPISGHTALYWYRQSLGQGLEFLIYFQGNSAPDKSGLPSDRFSAERTGGSVSTLTIQRTQQEDSAVYLCASSPYSYEQYFGPGTRLTVT.

This CDR3 is CASSLGTDSYEQYF. Here the CDR3 DNA reads TGCGCCAGCAGCCTCGGGACAGACTCCTACGAGCAGTACTTC. The chain uses TRBV5-1 and TRBJ2-7; TRBD1 matches at 7 bases. The V segment lost 4 bases and the J segment 0 bases; nucleotides outside the gene matches: 4. CDR3 length: 14 residues. Germline CDR1 SGHRS, CDR2 YFSETQ.

This chain's CDR3 is CASRQGSTEAFF. The DNA for the CDR3 is TGCGCCAGCAGGCAGGGTAGCACTGAAGCTTTCTTT. The J gene is TRBJ1-1, the V gene TRBV10-2; TRBD1 is a possible D gene (5 bases). Looked up from germline, CDR1 is WSHSY and CDR2 is SAAADI. The CDR3 spans 12 residues. The V and J ends lost 6 bases and 4 bases respectively, with 9 bases between them.

This clone showed up just a few times. The chain links TRBV28 to TRBJ1-3, with D possibly being TRBD1 (5 bases). Trimming took off 6 bases at V and 2 bases at J, with 11 bases between the two ends. The V gene's germline CDR1 is MDHEN and CDR2 SYDVKM. The CDR3 extends over 14 amino acids. For the CDR3, the DNA is TGTGCCAGCAGAAACCAGGGTGCTGGAAACACCATATATTTT. This gives the protein CASRNQGAGNTIYF.

The V gene is TRBV6-5, the J gene TRBJ2-1, with TRBD2 matching 10 bases. The germline gives CDR1 MNHEY, CDR2 SVGAGI. V gave up 5 bases and J gave up 12 bases; unmatched junction bases: 4. The CDR3 sequence is 12 residues long. CDR3 sequence reads: CASSAGTSVQFF. The CDR3, as DNA: TGTGCCAGCAGTGCTGGGACTAGCGTGCAGTTCTTC.

This clone appeared once. This chain links TRBV7-7 with TRBJ2-3, with a weak D call TRBD1 (6 bases). Trimming took 4 bases from V and 2 from J, leaving 7 bases between them. This CDR3 is built from 13 residues. CDR1 SSHAT and CDR2 FNYEAQ come from the germline V gene (reference sequence). The CDR3 protein is CASSSGHTDTQYF. The CDR3 DNA follows: TGTGCCAGCAGCTCGGGACACACAGATACGCAGTATTTT.

About this clone: The same CDR3 is also encoded by other DNA sequences in this sample. The chain employs TRBV2 and TRBJ2-1; 13 bases agree with TRBD2. V dropped 4 bases and J dropped 4; count of bases not matched to a gene: 1. The CDR3 covers 15 residues. In germline, CDR1 is SNHLY, CDR2 FYNNEI. CDR3 residues: CASSAGLAGYNEQFF. DNA of the CDR3: TGTGCCAGCAGTGCGGGACTAGCGGGGTACAATGAGCAGTTCTTC.

This clone was seen more than once but under ten times. This rearrangement joins TRBV4-1 to TRBJ1-2; D unresolved. Between the trimmed V and J ends, which lost 0 bases and 3 bases, there was a span of 17 bases. The V gene's germline CDR1 is MGHRA and CDR2 YSYEKL. CDR3 length equals 17 residues. CDR3 bases: TGCGCCAGCAGCCAAGATCTTCGTAGGGAGTTAGACTATGGCTACACCTTC. Protein product: CASSQDLRRELDYGYTF.

This sequence joins TRBV5-4 and TRBJ2-2; TRBD2 agrees at 7 bases. Unmatched junction bases numbered 5, after V lost 0 bases and J lost 6 bases. Germline loops: CDR1 SGHNT, CDR2 YYREEE (reference sequence). The CDR3 has 15 amino acids. The CDR3 region is CASSLVSLAAGELFF. The CDR3 nucleotides read TGTGCCAGCAGCTTGGTTTCGCTAGCGGCCGGGGAGCTGTTTTTT.

The V and J genes are TRBV10-3 and TRBJ2-1; weak D call: TRBD1 (6 bases). The CDR3 covers 15 residues. V lost 6 bases to trimming and J lost 3 bases, with 15 bases between them. Germline V gene data show CDR1 as ENHRY and CDR2 as SYGVKD. The CDR3 region is CAIRVQDSYYNEQFF. DNA of the CDR3: TGTGCCATCAGGGTCCAGGACAGCTACTACAATGAGCAGTTCTTC.